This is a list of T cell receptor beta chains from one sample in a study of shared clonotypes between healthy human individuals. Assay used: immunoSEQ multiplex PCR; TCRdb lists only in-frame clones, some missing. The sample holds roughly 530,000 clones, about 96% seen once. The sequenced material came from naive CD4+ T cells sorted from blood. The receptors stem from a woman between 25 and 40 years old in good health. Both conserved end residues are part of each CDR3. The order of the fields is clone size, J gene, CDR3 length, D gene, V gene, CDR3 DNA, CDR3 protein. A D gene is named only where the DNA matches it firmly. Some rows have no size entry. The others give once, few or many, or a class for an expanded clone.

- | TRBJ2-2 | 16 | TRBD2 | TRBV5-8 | TGTGCCAGCAGCTTGGGACTAGCGGCGAACACCGGGGAGCTGTTTTTT | CASSLGLAANTGELFF
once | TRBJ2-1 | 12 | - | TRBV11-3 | TGTGCCAGCAGCTGGGACAACAATGAGCAGTTCTTC | CASSWDNNEQFF
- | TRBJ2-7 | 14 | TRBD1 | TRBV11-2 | TGTGCCAGCAGCTTTCCAGGACAGGGGATAGAGCAGTACTTC | CASSFPGQGIEQYF
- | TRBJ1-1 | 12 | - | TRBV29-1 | TGCAGCGTTTACAGGTGGGGGACTGAAGCTTTCTTT | CSVYRWGTEAFF
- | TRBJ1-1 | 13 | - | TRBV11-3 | TGTGCCAGCAGCTTAGAGGAGAACACTGAAGCTTTCTTT | CASSLEENTEAFF
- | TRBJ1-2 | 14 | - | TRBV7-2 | TGTGCCAGCAGCTTAGGGGGCCAGGTTTATGGCTACACCTTC | CASSLGGQVYGYTF
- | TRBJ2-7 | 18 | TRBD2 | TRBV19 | TGTGCCAGTAGTATATCCCCCCTCCGGGGAGCGGGAGAGGGAGAGCAGTACTTC | CASSISPLRGAGEGEQYF
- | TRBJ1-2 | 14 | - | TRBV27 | TGTGCCAGCAGTTTTAAGGGGGGGGACTATGGCTACACCTTC | CASSFKGGDYGYTF
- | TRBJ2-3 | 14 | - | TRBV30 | TGTGCCGGAACACAGGGTACCCACACAGATACGCAGTATTTT | CAGTQGTHTDTQYF
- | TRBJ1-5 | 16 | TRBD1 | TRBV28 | TGTGCCAGCAGTCCGGCAGCGGACAGGGGGCATCAGCCCCAGCATTTT | CASSPAADRGHQPQHF
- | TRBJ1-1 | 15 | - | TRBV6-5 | TGTGCCAGCAGCCGATTGGACGTGGGGGGCACTGAAGCTTTCTTT | CASSRLDVGGTEAFF
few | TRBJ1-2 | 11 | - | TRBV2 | TGTGCCAGCAATTCGGGTTATGGCTACACCTTC | CASNSGYGYTF
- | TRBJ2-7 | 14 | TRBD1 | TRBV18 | TGTGCCAGCTCGGAAGGGACAGGGGCCTACGAGCAGTACTTC | CASSEGTGAYEQYF
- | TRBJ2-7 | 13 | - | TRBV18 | TGTGCCAGCTCACCACCGGGGACGCACGAGCAGTACTTC | CASSPPGTHEQYF
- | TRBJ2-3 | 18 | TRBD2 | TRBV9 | TGTGCCAGCAGCGTAGTTGTTAGCGGGAGTTTCGGCACAGATACGCAGTATTTT | CASSVVVSGSFGTDTQYF
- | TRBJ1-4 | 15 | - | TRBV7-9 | TGTGCCAGCAGCCCCAACCCGGGCCATAATGAAAAACTGTTTTTT | CASSPNPGHNEKLFF
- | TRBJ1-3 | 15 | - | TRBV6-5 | TGTGCCAGCAGTTACCTTCCGGGCTCTGGAAACACCATATATTTT | CASSYLPGSGNTIYF
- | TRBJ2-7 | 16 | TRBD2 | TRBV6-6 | TGTGCCAGCAGCCGACGGTCCGGGACTAGCAGGCTCGAGCAGTACTTC | CASSRRSGTSRLEQYF
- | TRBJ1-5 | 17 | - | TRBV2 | TGTGCCAGCAGGACCCACGACGAGACGGGACATAATCAGCCCCAGCATTTT | CASRTHDETGHNQPQHF
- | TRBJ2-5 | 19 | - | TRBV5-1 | TGCGCCAGCAGCTTTGTTTTGGCGGGCCGCCTTCCCCCCCAAGAGACCCAGTACTTC | CASSFVLAGRLPPQETQYF
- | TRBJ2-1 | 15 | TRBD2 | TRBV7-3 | TGTGCCAGCAGCCCCGGGACTAGCGACTACAATGAGCAGTTCTTC | CASSPGTSDYNEQFF
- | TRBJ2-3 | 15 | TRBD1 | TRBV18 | TGTGCCAGCTCACCCTCCCCGGACAGGCCAGATACGCAGTATTTT | CASSPSPDRPDTQYF
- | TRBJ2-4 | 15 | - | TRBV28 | TGTGCCAGCAGTTTCGGCGGACCTAGAAAAAACATTCAGTACTTC | CASSFGGPRKNIQYF
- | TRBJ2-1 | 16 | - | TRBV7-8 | TGTGCCAGCTTACCGAATGGCGTAGCGGATAACAATGAGCAGTTCTTC | CASLPNGVADNNEQFF
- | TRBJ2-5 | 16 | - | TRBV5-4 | TGTGCCAGCAGCTTGGATCCGGCGGGACGATGGGAGACCCAGTACTTC | CASSLDPAGRWETQYF
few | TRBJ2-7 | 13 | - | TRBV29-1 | TGCAGCGTGAGGGACGCTAGCTCCTACGAGCAGTACTTC | CSVRDASSYEQYF
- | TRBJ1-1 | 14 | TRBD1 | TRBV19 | TGTGCCAGTAGCCGTCGACAGGGCGGCCCTGAAGCTTTCTTT | CASSRRQGGPEAFF
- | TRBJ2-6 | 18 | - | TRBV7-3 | TGTGCCAGCAGCACCCGGGACATTATATCGCCTGGGGCCAACGTCCTGACTTTC | CASSTRDIISPGANVLTF
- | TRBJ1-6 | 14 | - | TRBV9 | TGTGCCAGCAGCGTATCGGGGTTGGATTCACCCCTCCACTTT | CASSVSGLDSPLHF
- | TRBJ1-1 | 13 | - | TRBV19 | TGTGCCAGTAGTATTACAGGGAACACTGAAGCTTTCTTT | CASSITGNTEAFF
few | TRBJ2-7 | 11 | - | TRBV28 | TGTGCCGCATCCCAAGCCTACGAGCAGTACTTC | CAASQAYEQYF
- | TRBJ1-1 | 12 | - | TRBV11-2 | TGTGCCAGCAGCTTTTGGGGCACTGAAGCTTTCTTT | CASSFWGTEAFF
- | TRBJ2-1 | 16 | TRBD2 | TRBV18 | TGTGCCAGCTCACCAACCGTGGGAGGGCCGGGCAATGAGCAGTTCTTC | CASSPTVGGPGNEQFF
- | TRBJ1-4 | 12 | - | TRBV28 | TGTGCCAGCAGTTTGGAGAGTGAAAAACTGTTTTTT | CASSLESEKLFF